The clone carrying this T cell receptor beta chain has ten or more counts. Sequencing libraries for TCR beta were prepared with iRepertoire HTBI primers and Arm-PCR of CDR3 regions. MiXCR, applied by TCRdb to the multiplex PCR reads, yields one record per CDR3 protein. The sample includes more than 300,000 distinct CDR3 sequences, roughly 16% seen only once; the top ten take around 20%. Sample time point: newly diagnosed GD, antithyroid drugs for less than 3 months. The TCR library was made from RNA extracted from PBMCs. Enrollment of patients was through an endocrinology department in Xi'an, China. The data were taken from a study of regulatory T cells in long-lasting Graves disease. V was pared by 3 bases and J by 9 bases, with 11 bases between. The CDR3 is 13 residues long. Germline V gene lookup returns CDR1 SGHTA and CDR2 FQGTGA. These data were also filed under a second study, of T cells in Graves' hyperthyroidism and ophthalmopathy. That source reports: No ophthalmopathy progression within 18 months constituted stable Graves' hyperthyroidism.

The sequencing here drew on peripheral blood mononuclear cells (PBMCs), taken at new diagnosis, from a patient treated with antithyroid drugs. The sequence came from a woman aged 18-35 years with Graves disease. The chain carries TRBV7-3 and TRBJ2-2, with TRBD2 as a possible D gene (5 bases). Written as DNA, the CDR3 is TGTGCCAGCAGCTTCGGGGTCGGCCGGGAGCTGTTTTTT. Translation gives CASSFGVGRELFF.